This note documents a single T cell receptor beta chain sequence. Antigen unknown. The CDR3 totals 12 residues. Germline CDR1 and CDR2: SNHLY and FYNNEI. Trimming removed 6 bases at V and 2 bases at J, with 7 bases between. This sample was taken from a study of regulatory dendritic cells for organ transplantation. Study-wide results and limits: Alloreactive memory CD8+ T cell pools varied considerably between individuals. Memory CD8+ T cells were the most oligoclonal; naive cells were highly diverse. The most alloreactive TCR clonotypes were found in resting memory CD8+ cells.

Sequencing used immunoSEQ multiplex PCR; TCRdb keeps in-frame clones, though not all of them. This sample has 29,000 or so clones, with about 80% found just once. The V and J genes are TRBV2 and TRBJ2-5; unclear D gene. The sequencing sample was made of memory CD4+ T cells from blood. Documented subset: CD45RO+ memory T cells. The receptor was derived from a human donor in good health. This chain's CDR3 is CASSQEQETQYF. The CDR3 bases are TGTGCCAGCAGCCAGGAGCAAGAGACCCAGTACTTC.